The TCR beta chain described here comes from a study of regulatory T cells in long-lasting Graves disease. CDR3 regions were amplified by Arm-PCR using iRepertoire HTBI primers to build TCR beta libraries. MiXCR, applied by TCRdb to the multiplex PCR reads, yields one record per CDR3 protein. The sample yields around 450,000 distinct CDR3 sequences, roughly 16% seen once. Sample time point: newly diagnosed GD, antithyroid drugs for less than 3 months. The TCR library used RNA extracted from PBMCs. The CDR3 is 15 amino acids. The V end was cut by 5 bases, the J end by 4 bases, with 18 bases between. Germline CDR1 is SEHNR and CDR2 is FQNEAQ (reference sequence). The table lists this clonotype with many counts. These data are also associated with another study on T cells in Graves' hyperthyroidism and ophthalmopathy.

The receptor comes from a man aged 40-49 years with Graves disease. The specimen comprised peripheral blood mononuclear cells (PBMCs), sampled at new diagnosis, from a patient treated with antithyroid drugs. The rearrangement uses TRBV7-9 and TRBJ2-7; a weak D match, TRBD1 (6 bases). In DNA, the CDR3 is TGTGCCAGCAGCCCTTCTGGTACAGGGATGTACGAGCAGTACTTC. As protein: CASSPSGTGMYEQYF. The whole variable domain, filled in from reference TRBV7-9 and TRBJ2-7, reads DTGVSQNPRHKITKRGQNVTFRCDPISEHNRLYWYRQTLGQGPEFLTYFQNEAQLEKSRLLSDRFSAERPKGSFSTLEIQRTEQGDSAMYLCASSPSGTGMYEQYFGPGTRLTVT.